These 18 T cell receptor beta chains came from one sample sequenced in a study of cytomegalovirus exposure and HLA in healthy donors. Both 60 Vbeta primers and 13 Jbeta primers went into the PCR. Assay: immunoSEQ multiplex PCR; the TCRdb copy retains only in-frame clones and omits some. Among roughly 150,000 clones listed, roughly 88% were seen once. The sample taken for sequencing was PBMCs. The source of these receptors is a woman aged 18 to 35 in good health and CMV-seronegative.

This chain uses TRBV5-1 with TRBJ1-1; D is perhaps TRBD1 (6 bases). Looked up from germline, CDR1 is SGHRS and CDR2 is YFSETQ. The CDR3 runs to 14 residues. V was trimmed by 1 base and J by 1 base, leaving 8 bases between them. CDR3 protein: CASSLLQGNTEAFF. The CDR3 bases are TGCGCCAGCAGCTTGTTACAGGGGAACACTGAAGCTTTCTTT.

V is TRBV6-1 and J is TRBJ2-4; 10 positions agree with TRBD1. Germline loops: CDR1 MNHNS, CDR2 SASEGT. CDR3 length: 14 residues. The trim removed 10 bases at V and 13 bases at J, leaving 16 bases unmatched. The CDR3 coding sequence is TGTGCCACCACCGGGGCTAGGGACAGGGGTTCCCAGTACTTC. The encoded protein is CATTGARDRGSQYF.

The chain carries TRBV29-1 and TRBJ1-2; 8 nucleotides line up with TRBD1. The V gene's germline CDR1 is SQVTM and CDR2 ANQGSEA. The CDR3 runs 11 residues. The J segment lost 6 bases and the V segment lost 7 bases, leaving 4 bases of the junction unmatched. CDR3 residues: CSGQGADGYTF. As DNA, the CDR3 is TGCAGCGGCCAGGGGGCAGATGGCTACACCTTC.

The rearrangement links TRBV28 to TRBJ2-3; TRBD1 matches at 10 bases. The trim removed 5 bases at V and 4 bases at J, leaving 3 bases unmatched. CDR3 length: 14 amino acids. The germline gives CDR1 MDHEN, CDR2 SYDVKM. The CDR3 DNA reads as TGTGCCAGCAGTCTGGGACAGGGGTCAGATACGCAGTATTTT. Translated, it gives CASSLGQGSDTQYF.

The V gene is TRBV2, the J gene TRBJ1-5; D gene unclear. V shed 2 bases and J shed 5 bases, with 16 bases lying between them. The CDR3 sequence is 16 residues long. The V gene's germline CDR1 is SNHLY and CDR2 FYNNEI. The CDR3 here is CASSESKRAGYQPQHF. DNA for the CDR3: TGTGCCAGCAGTGAAAGCAAGAGGGCAGGTTATCAGCCCCAGCATTTT.

This rearrangement joins TRBV2 to TRBJ1-2; unclear D gene. Between the trimmed V and J ends, which lost 8 bases and 6 bases, there was a span of 13 bases. The CDR3 runs 12 residues. Germline CDR1 is SNHLY and CDR2 is FYNNEI. Written as DNA, the CDR3 is TGTGCCAGCGTCACACATATCGATGGCTACACCTTC. Amino acid sequence: CASVTHIDGYTF.

V gene TRBV6-9 combines with J gene TRBJ2-3, with no clear D. CDR3 length equals 13 residues. Trimming stripped 6 bases from V and 0 bases from J, with 7 bases between. CDR1 and CDR2 (germline): MNHGY, SVAAGI. CDR3 amino acids: CASRQRSTDTQYF. CDR3 DNA: TGTGCCAGCAGACAGAGAAGCACAGATACGCAGTATTTT.

The chain recombines TRBV5-6 with TRBJ1-1, with D possibly being TRBD1 (6 bases). Germline loops: CDR1 SGHDT, CDR2 YYEEEE. This CDR3 has 15 residues. Between the trimmed V and J ends, which lost 4 bases and 11 bases, there was a span of 24 bases. For the CDR3, the DNA is TGTGCCAGCAGCATAGGACTCAGGGGCAGTGAGGGGGCTTTCTTT. Amino acid sequence: CASSIGLRGSEGAFF.

The chain couples TRBV18 to TRBJ1-4, with unresolved D. V was shortened by 6 bases and J by 12 bases, with 23 bases between the two germline ends. The CDR3 consists of 15 residues. From germline, CDR1 is KGHSH and CDR2 LQKENI. The CDR3 region is CASSHGQLRGLELFF. In DNA form, the CDR3 reads TGTGCCAGCTCCCACGGCCAGCTCAGAGGTTTGGAACTGTTTTTT.

The V and J genes are TRBV7-9 and TRBJ1-1; D remains ambiguous. V was shortened by 3 bases and J by 2 bases, with 7 bases between the two germline ends. CDR3 size: 13 residues. Per germline, CDR1 SEHNR and CDR2 FQNEAQ (reference sequence). For the CDR3, the DNA is TGTGCCAGCAGCTTTTCGGTTAACACTGAAGCTTTCTTT. The encoded protein is CASSFSVNTEAFF.

This chain connects TRBV5-1 to TRBJ2-6; D is perhaps TRBD1 (6 bases). CDR3 length: 17 residues. V was pared by 0 bases and J by 0 bases, with 10 bases between. Germline CDR1 SGHRS, CDR2 YFSETQ. The CDR3 DNA reads TGCGCCAGCAGCTTGGATGGCAGGGGCTCTGGGGCCAACGTCCTGACTTTC. Encoded protein: CASSLDGRGSGANVLTF.

The chain uses TRBV18 and TRBJ1-5, with a possible D match to TRBD1 (6 bases). The length of the CDR3 is 17 residues. Trimming shortened V by 4 bases and J by 8 bases, and 24 bases separated the two germline ends. From germline, CDR1 is KGHSH and CDR2 LQKENI. CDR3 loop: CASSQLNKMTGFEPQHF. Here the CDR3 DNA reads TGTGCCAGCTCACAACTTAATAAAATGACAGGTTTCGAGCCCCAGCATTTT.

The rearrangement joins TRBV6-1 to TRBJ2-7; 7 nucleotides align to TRBD2. The length of the CDR3 is 15 residues. The germline CDR1 and CDR2 sequences are MNHNS and SASEGT. V dropped 4 bases and J dropped 2; count of bases not matched to a gene: 8. The CDR3 is CASSVGRGTTYEQYF. In nucleotides, the CDR3 is TGTGCCAGCAGTGTAGGGCGGGGGACGACCTACGAGCAGTACTTC.

J is TRBJ1-2 and V is TRBV2, with D tentatively TRBD1 (6 bases). This CDR3 has 15 amino acids. The V and J ends lost 7 bases and 4 bases respectively, with 19 bases between them. CDR1 and CDR2 from the germline V gene are SNHLY and FYNNEI. The CDR3 protein is CASTETWGGAYGYTF. The CDR3 region has the DNA TGTGCCAGCACCGAAACGTGGGGGGGGGCCTATGGCTACACCTTC. Looking up the rest from reference TRBV2 and TRBJ1-2 gives the full variable domain: EPEVTQTPSHQVTQMGQEVILRCVPISNHLYFYWYRQILGQKVEFLVSFYNNEISEKSEIFDDQFSVERPDGSNFTLKIRSTKLEDSAMYFCASTETWGGAYGYTFGSGTRLTVV.

The chain joins TRBV5-1 to TRBJ2-3, with 13 nucleotides matching TRBD2. Germline assignment: CDR1 SGHRS and CDR2 YFSETQ. The V and J ends lost 2 bases and 6 bases, in that order; junction bases with no gene match: 3. This CDR3 is 15 amino acids long. CDR3 DNA: TGCGCCAGCAGCTTACTAGCGGGGGGGCTTGATACGCAGTATTTT. Translating it yields CASSLLAGGLDTQYF. The variable domain in full, with the rest retrieved from reference TRBV5-1 and TRBJ2-3, is KAGVTQTPRYLIKTRGQQVTLSCSPISGHRSVSWYQQTPGQGLQFLFEYFSETQRNKGNFPGRFSGRQFSNSRSEMNVSTLELGDSALYLCASSLLAGGLDTQYFGPGTRLTVL.

The V gene is TRBV11-3, the J gene TRBJ1-1; 9 bases match TRBD1. The germline V gene has CDR1 SGHNT and CDR2 YENEEA. With V trimmed by 4 bases and J by 4 bases, 4 bases remained unmatched. The CDR3 contains 14 residues. The CDR3, as DNA: TGTGCCAGCAGCTCGAGACAGGGGGGCACTGAAGCTTTCTTT. Encoded protein: CASSSRQGGTEAFF.

This clone was seen a handful of times. The chain couples TRBV18 to TRBJ1-4; D uncertain. The CDR3 has 12 amino acids. The V and J ends lost 6 bases and 10 bases respectively, with 12 bases between them. The V gene's germline CDR1 is KGHSH and CDR2 LQKENI. Here the CDR3 reads CASSSDSGKLFF. The CDR3 DNA reads as TGTGCCAGCTCCAGCGATAGTGGAAAACTGTTTTTT.

The CDR3 region is CASRQQGGETQYF. Here the CDR3 DNA reads TGTGCCAGCAGACAACAGGGAGGGGAGACCCAGTACTTC. The chain is built from TRBV6-6 and TRBJ2-5; weak D call: TRBD2 (7 bases). The V end was cut by 6 bases, the J end by 5 bases, with 13 bases between. The CDR3 is 13 residues long. The V gene's germline CDR1 is MNHNY and CDR2 SVGAGI (reference sequence).